A selection of T cell receptor beta chains follows, all from one sample in a study of control samples from healthy donors and cancer patients. TCRdb's copy holds only in-frame clones and misses some; the assay was immunoSEQ multiplex PCR. The sample carries under 300,000 clones, about four fifths recorded once. The sample was PBMCs. Receptor source: a woman aged 60-75 years with lung cancer. The CDR3 runs from the conserved cysteine through the conserved F or W. D genes are given only for firm matches. The size field is filled for only some rows; it gives once, few, many or a size class.

j_call	d_call	v_call	clone_size	cdr3_nt	cdr3_aa
TRBJ2-3	TRBD2	TRBV7-2	once	TGTGCCAGCAGCGCGTCCAGCGGGGGGGCCGATAGGTCGCAGTATTTT	CASSASSGGADRSQYF
TRBJ1-5	-	TRBV6-2/TRBV6-3	few	TGTGCCAGCAGCTCCCGCGGGCAGAATCAGCCCCAGCATTTT	CASSSRGQNQPQHF
TRBJ2-7	-	TRBV5-1	-	TGCGCCAGCGGAGACTTTGAGGGGCGTCAGTACTTC	CASGDFEGRQYF
TRBJ1-6	-	TRBV7-2	few	TGTGCCAGCAGCCCCTACCGACAGGCGGTTGACTCACCCCTCCACTTT	CASSPYRQAVDSPLHF
TRBJ1-6	-	TRBV24-1	-	TGTGCCACCAGTGACGCGGTGGGCCCCCTCCACTTT	CATSDAVGPLHF
TRBJ1-4	-	TRBV19	-	TGTGCCAGTAGGGGAACCTCAACTAATGAAAAACTGTTTTTT	CASRGTSTNEKLFF
TRBJ1-1	-	TRBV6-1	-	TGTGCCAGCAGTGACAGAACTGAAGCTTTCTTT	CASSDRTEAFF
TRBJ1-4	-	TRBV28	-	TGTGCCAGCAGTTCGCCTGCGTCAACTAATGAAAAACTGTTTTTT	CASSSPASTNEKLFF
TRBJ1-6	TRBD1	TRBV11-2	-	TGTGCCAGCACCTTAACAGGGGGTGGTCGTAATTCACCCCTCCACTTT	CASTLTGGGRNSPLHF
TRBJ1-6	TRBD1	TRBV5-4	-	TGTGCCAGCAGCCCCGGGGACAGGAATTCACCCCTCCACTTT	CASSPGDRNSPLHF
TRBJ1-5	-	TRBV6-5	-	TGTGCCAGCAGCCCAGGGGAAGCCCAGCATTTT	CASSPGEAQHF
TRBJ2-1	TRBD1	TRBV18	-	TGTGCCAGCTCACCCGGGGGACAGGGGAGCGTATCCTACAATGAGCAGTTCTTC	CASSPGGQGSVSYNEQFF
TRBJ2-5	-	TRBV28	-	TGTGCCAGCAGTTTAGTTGAGACCCAGTACTTC	CASSLVETQYF
TRBJ1-1	TRBD1	TRBV5-1	-	TGCGCCAGCAGCGCACAGGGGTTGAGCACTGAAGCTTTCTTT	CASSAQGLSTEAFF
TRBJ2-7	TRBD1	TRBV12-5	-	TGTGCTAGTGGCCTGGGACAGGGGGCCGACGAGCAGTACTTC	CASGLGQGADEQYF
TRBJ1-2	-	TRBV5-1	-	TGCGCCAGCAGCTTGTTGGCAGGATTCAACTATGGCTACACCTTC	CASSLLAGFNYGYTF
TRBJ2-7	-	TRBV10-2	-	TGCGCCAGCAGGACCGAAGTCGGGTATAACTACGAGCAGTACTTC	CASRTEVGYNYEQYF
TRBJ2-1	TRBD2	TRBV11-3	-	TGTGCCAGCAGCTTAGAGCGGGAGGATGAGCAGTTCTTC	CASSLEREDEQFF
TRBJ2-3	TRBD2	TRBV28	-	TGTGCCAGCACCCCATCACTAGCGGGGGGCACAGATACGCAGTATTTT	CASTPSLAGGTDTQYF
TRBJ2-1	-	TRBV5-4	-	TGTGCCAGCTGGGACCCCAGGTCCTACAATGAGCAGTTCTTC	CASWDPRSYNEQFF
TRBJ1-3	-	TRBV18	-	TGTGCCAGCTCACCCCGGGGCGCCTCTTCAGTGAGTGGAAACACCATATATTTT	CASSPRGASSVSGNTIYF
TRBJ1-1	-	TRBV30	-	TGTGCCTGGAGTGTGGCGGACCGCCCAGGAAAGTCGGCTTTCTTT	CAWSVADRPGKSAFF
TRBJ1-6	-	TRBV6-1	-	TGTGCCAGCAGTGAAAATCCGAAGAATTCACCCCTCCACTTT	CASSENPKNSPLHF
TRBJ2-7	-	TRBV28	once	TGTGCCAGCAACGGTATGGGTCAGGGCCTTGCCTACGAGCAGTACTTC	CASNGMGQGLAYEQYF
TRBJ2-5	-	TRBV6-2/TRBV6-3	-	TGTGCCAGCAGTTACCCCTCGGAGACCCAGTACTTC	CASSYPSETQYF
TRBJ1-3	TRBD1	TRBV7-2	-	TGTGCCAGCAGCTTATATGCAGGGGGCGCTTTTACTGGAAACACCATATATTTT	CASSLYAGGAFTGNTIYF
TRBJ2-3	-	TRBV3-1/TRBV3-2	-	TGTGCCAGCAGCCAATTAACAGGGAAGAGAGATACGCAGTATTTT	CASSQLTGKRDTQYF
TRBJ2-7	TRBD2	TRBV6-6	-	TGTGCCAGCAGTCCTTCACTAGCGGGACTACTGGAATACAAAGCCTACGAGCAGTACTTC	CASSPSLAGLLEYKAYEQYF
TRBJ2-7	TRBD2	TRBV5-1	once	TGCGCCAGCAGCCCCCAACCCGTGGGAGGGATACCCTACGAGCAGTACTTC	CASSPQPVGGIPYEQYF
TRBJ2-7	-	TRBV7-8	-	TGTGCCAGCAGCCCGGGGGCGCTCCCCTACGAGCAGTACTTC	CASSPGALPYEQYF
TRBJ2-5	-	TRBV4-2	many	TGTGCCAGCAGCCGCGAGATGAGGGAGACCCAGTACTTC	CASSREMRETQYF
TRBJ1-4	-	TRBV20-1	few	TGCAGTGCTAGACAGGGCCCCCTTCTGTTTTTT	CSARQGPLLFF
TRBJ2-4	-	TRBV6-6	-	TGTGCCAGCAGACCCCTAGCCAAAAACATTCAGTACTTC	CASRPLAKNIQYF
TRBJ1-1	-	TRBV10-3	-	TGTGCCATCAGAAACGCCAGGGAAACTGAAGCTTTCTTT	CAIRNARETEAFF
TRBJ1-2	TRBD1	TRBV2	-	TGTGCCAGCAGTAGCCGGGACAGGGGAAGCTATGGCTACACCTTC	CASSSRDRGSYGYTF
TRBJ2-7	-	TRBV9	few	TGTGCCAGCAGCGTGGGACATCTATCCTACGAGCAGTACTTC	CASSVGHLSYEQYF
TRBJ1-1	TRBD1	TRBV30	-	TGTGCCTGGAAAGACAGGGTAAACACTGAAGCTTTCTTT	CAWKDRVNTEAFF
TRBJ2-1	TRBD2	TRBV10-1	once	TGCGCCAGCAGCCACGCTGCGGGAGGAACCTACAATGAGCAGTTCTTC	CASSHAAGGTYNEQFF